Each of the 27 T cell receptor beta chains below was sequenced from the same sample in a study of T cell responses to AZD1222 COVID-19 vaccine. Assay: immunoSEQ multiplex PCR; the TCRdb copy retains only in-frame clones and omits some. This sample carries about 180,000 clones, around 88% of them seen once, and the ten largest clones take 7.5% to 9.5%. The material was peripheral blood, obtained on day 0 of AZD1222 vaccination. These TCRs come from an adult in good health.

The chain recombines TRBV3-1 (or the pseudogene TRBV3-2) with TRBJ2-3; the D call may be TRBD1 or TRBD2 (5 bases each). CDR3 length equals 16 residues. Trimming stripped 2 bases from V and 0 bases from J, with 12 bases between. Germline V CDR1 and CDR2: LGHDT, YNNKEL (reference sequence). The CDR3 here is CASSQRTGTSTDTQYF. The CDR3 DNA is TGTGCCAGCAGCCAACGGACCGGGACGAGCACAGATACGCAGTATTTT.

The chain employs TRBV10-3 and TRBJ2-7, with TRBD1 matching 9 bases. With 6 bases clipped from V and 5 bases from J, the junction kept 11 bases outside the gene matches. Per germline, CDR1 ENHRY and CDR2 SYGVKD. This CDR3 comprises 15 residues. CDR3 sequence: CAISPAGTGNNEQYF. The CDR3 DNA reads TGTGCCATCAGCCCCGCCGGGACAGGGAACAACGAGCAGTACTTC.

This clone has more than one count but fewer than ten. The sample carries other DNA sequences with the same CDR3. This chain links TRBV3-1 (or the pseudogene TRBV3-2) with TRBJ1-2, with a tentative D call TRBD1 (5 bases). The V end was cut by 1 base, the J end by 8 bases, with 5 bases between. Germline V gives CDR1 LGHDT, CDR2 YNNKEL (reference sequence). The CDR3 is 11 amino acids. This CDR3 reads CASSQGGGYTF. CDR3 DNA: TGTGCCAGCAGCCAAGGGGGCGGCTACACCTTC.

V gene TRBV29-1 combines with J gene TRBJ2-2; the match to TRBD1 covers 10 bases. Per the germline V gene, CDR1 is SQVTM and CDR2 is ANQGSEA. CDR3 length: 14 amino acids. J was trimmed by 4 bases and V by 5 bases; bases with no gene match: 4. CDR3 nucleotides: TGCAGCGTTCTGACAGGGGGCATCACCGGGGAGCTGTTTTTT. Its protein is CSVLTGGITGELFF.

This chain uses TRBV18 with TRBJ2-7, with D possibly TRBD1 on 6 matching bases. The CDR3 has 13 residues. CDR1 and CDR2 (germline): KGHSH, LQKENI. V was trimmed by 3 bases and J by 7 bases, leaving 13 bases between them. In DNA, the CDR3 is TGTGCCAGCTCACCGGACAGTTCACGGGAGCAGTACTTC. As protein: CASSPDSSREQYF.

This sequence joins TRBV29-1 and TRBJ1-1; TRBD1 might be the D (6 bases). The germline V gene encodes CDR1 SQVTM and CDR2 ANQGSEA. This CDR3 has 11 residues. The DNA for the CDR3 is TGCGGAGCCGGGGGCCTCACTGAAGCTTTCTTT. This codes for CGAGGLTEAFF. Variable domain in full (rest from reference TRBV29-1 and TRBJ1-1): SAVISQKPSRDICQRGTSLTIQCQVDSQVTMMFWYRQQPGQSLTLIATANQGSEATYESGFVIDKFPISRPNLTFSTLTVSNMSPEDSSIYLCGAGGLTEAFFGQGTRLTVV.

The rearrangement links TRBV28 to TRBJ2-7; possible D gene TRBD1, 6 bases. Germline V CDR1 and CDR2: MDHEN, SYDVKM. V was cut by 4 bases and J by 7 bases, with 8 bases left in between. The CDR3 is made up of 11 amino acids. The CDR3 DNA reads TGTGCCAGCAGTTGGGGGACAGAGCAGTACTTC. As protein: CASSWGTEQYF.

This chain uses TRBV2 with TRBJ1-4; D might be TRBD1 (5 bases). Per the germline V gene, CDR1 is SNHLY and CDR2 is FYNNEI. The CDR3 is 13 amino acids. The V gene lost 4 bases and the J gene lost 2 bases, with 5 bases spanning the gap. For the CDR3, the DNA is TGTGCCAGCAGTGCAGGGACTAATGAAAAACTGTTTTTT. It codes for CASSAGTNEKLFF.

The V call is TRBV28, the J call TRBJ2-7; 7 bases match TRBD1. CDR1 and CDR2 (germline): MDHEN, SYDVKM. V lost 4 bases, J lost 6 bases, and 9 bases stayed unmatched. The CDR3 extends over 14 amino acids. CDR3 in amino acids: CASSWAGGAVEQYF. The CDR3 nucleotides are TGTGCCAGCAGTTGGGCAGGGGGAGCCGTCGAGCAGTACTTC.

Comments on this clone: The identical CDR3 is also encoded by other nucleotide sequences in the sample. The chain joins TRBV24-1 to TRBJ2-3, with 7 positions matching TRBD2. This CDR3 has 14 residues. The ends lost 6 bases at V and 1 base at J; junction bases unmatched: 3. Germline CDR1 KGHDR, CDR2 SFDVKD. The CDR3 nucleotides are TGTGCCACCAGTAAGGCGGGGGGCACAGATACGCAGTATTTT. Its translation is CATSKAGGTDTQYF.

This chain links TRBV11-2 with TRBJ2-1; D is possibly TRBD1 (6 bases). V was clipped by 1 base and J by 6 bases, with 19 bases between them. The germline CDR1 and CDR2 sequences are SGHAT and FQNNGV. This CDR3 is 17 amino acids long. DNA of the CDR3: TGTGCCAGCAGCTTAGCCCCTTTCGGACAGCTACTCAATGAGCAGTTCTTC. Translated, it gives CASSLAPFGQLLNEQFF.

This chain joins TRBV27 and TRBJ2-7, with 10 bases fitting TRBD2. The germline gives CDR1 MNHEY, CDR2 SMNVEV (reference sequence). This CDR3 is 13 amino acids long. J was trimmed by 7 bases and V by 3 bases; bases with no gene match: 3. CDR3: CASSFGTSVEQYF. The CDR3, as DNA: TGTGCCAGCAGTTTTGGGACTAGCGTAGAGCAGTACTTC.

The V call is TRBV4-2, the J call TRBJ2-5; 15 bases are shared with TRBD2. V trimming: 4 bases; J trimming: 4 bases; junction bases outside the gene matches: 7. Germline CDR1 LGHNA, CDR2 YNFKEQ. The CDR3 length is 17 residues. The CDR3 sequence: CASSPRTSGGASETQYF. The CDR3 DNA reads as TGTGCCAGCAGCCCAAGGACTAGCGGGGGGGCCTCAGAGACCCAGTACTTC.

The J gene is TRBJ1-1, the V gene TRBV6-5; D not resolved. The germline gives CDR1 MNHEY, CDR2 SVGAGI. Trimming shortened V by 5 bases and J by 4 bases, and 14 bases separated the two germline ends. The CDR3 sequence is 14 residues long. The CDR3: CASSTSGGGTEAFF. Here the CDR3 DNA reads TGTGCCAGCAGTACATCAGGAGGTGGCACTGAAGCTTTCTTT.

The chain employs TRBV7-6 and TRBJ2-7; 9 bases are shared with TRBD1. The V gene end was trimmed by 5 bases and the J gene end by 2 bases; junction bases not matched to a gene: 10. Germline V gives CDR1 SGHVS, CDR2 FNYEAQ. CDR3 size: 16 residues. Here the CDR3 DNA reads TGTGCCAGCAGCGGAGCCGCCGGGACAGGGCCCTACGAGCAGTACTTC. Its translation is CASSGAAGTGPYEQYF.

The V gene is TRBV6-5, the J gene TRBJ1-3, with TRBD1 as a possible D gene (5 bases). Trimming took 2 bases from V and 0 from J, leaving 11 bases between them. CDR1 and CDR2 (germline): MNHEY, SVGAGI. The CDR3 contains 16 residues. CDR3 protein: CASSYGMGVSGNTIYF. The CDR3 coding sequence is TGTGCCAGCAGTTACGGGATGGGGGTCTCTGGAAACACCATATATTTT.

The chain carries TRBV10-2 and TRBJ1-3; maybe TRBD1 (5 bases). Trimming stripped 5 bases from V and 2 bases from J, with 13 bases between. CDR1 is WSHSY, CDR2 SAAADI, per germline. The CDR3 is 15 amino acids. In nucleotides, the CDR3 is TGCGCCAGCAGTAGTACGGGACGACCTGGAAACACCATATATTTT. Its protein is CASSSTGRPGNTIYF.

The chain carries TRBV18 and TRBJ1-2; 8 nucleotides match TRBD1. The germline CDR1 and CDR2 sequences are KGHSH and LQKENI. Unmatched junction bases numbered 4, after V lost 4 bases and J lost 3 bases. This CDR3 region has 14 residues. DNA of the CDR3: TGTGCCAGCTCACAAGGACAGGGCTACTATGGCTACACCTTC. Translated: CASSQGQGYYGYTF.

CDR3: CASTQGGGGLDTQYF. CDR3 bases: TGTGCCAGCACCCAAGGCGGGGGGGGCCTAGATACGCAGTATTTT. The chain employs TRBV7-2 and TRBJ2-3; 9 nucleotides match TRBD2. CDR1 is SGHTA, CDR2 FQGNSA, per germline. Trimming cost V 7 bases and J 5 bases; bases outside gene matches: 10. CDR3 length equals 15 residues.

This chain connects TRBV11-3 to TRBJ2-3; D might be TRBD2 (6 bases). The CDR3 extends over 19 amino acids. V was shortened by 3 bases and J by 3 bases, with 25 bases between the two germline ends. From germline, CDR1 is SGHNT and CDR2 YENEEA. CDR3 nucleotides: TGTGCCAGCAGCTTTGGCCGGACTACCGCTTTCCCTGGGACAGATACGCAGTATTTT. Amino acid sequence: CASSFGRTTAFPGTDTQYF.

This rearrangement joins TRBV6-1 to TRBJ2-7; a weak D match, TRBD2 (6 bases). CDR1 is MNHNS, CDR2 SASEGT, per germline. This CDR3 is 16 amino acids long. V lost 1 base and J 2 bases, leaving 15 bases between the germline ends. The DNA for the CDR3 is TGTGCCAGCAGTGAAGGGGGGGTACGCTTCCCCTACGAGCAGTACTTC. It encodes CASSEGGVRFPYEQYF.

The chain uses TRBV11-3 and TRBJ1-1, with D possibly TRBD1 on 5 matching bases. The germline V gene has CDR1 SGHNT and CDR2 YENEEA. The CDR3 spans 12 residues. Trimming shortened V by 6 bases and J by 1 base, and 6 bases separated the two germline ends. CDR3 sequence (DNA): TGTGCCAGCAGAGGACAGAACACTGAAGCTTTCTTT. Encoded protein: CASRGQNTEAFF. The full variable domain, in which reference TRBV11-3 and TRBJ1-1 provide the parts outside the CDR3, is EAGVVQSPRYKIIEKKQPVAFWCNPISGHNTLYWYLQNLGQGPELLIRYENEEAVDDSQLPKDRFSAERLKGVDSTLKIQPAELGDSAVYLCASRGQNTEAFFGQGTRLTVV.

The chain recombines TRBV7-2 with TRBJ2-2; unclear D gene. The CDR3 consists of 15 residues. Trimming removed 6 bases from V and 5 bases from J, with 16 bases in between. Germline V gene lookup returns CDR1 SGHTA and CDR2 FQGNSA. The CDR3 nucleotides are TGTGCCAGCAGACGAGATCGGGTGCAAACCGGGGAGCTGTTTTTT. Amino acids: CASRRDRVQTGELFF.

The chain combines TRBV7-2 with TRBJ1-3; 8 nucleotides align to TRBD1. V lost 5 bases to trimming and J lost 4 bases; unmatched junction nucleotides: 4. The CDR3 totals 14 residues. Germline lookup yields CDR1 SGHTA and CDR2 FQGNSA. The DNA for the CDR3 is TGTGCCAGCAGCCGGCGGACAGGGGGAAACACCATATATTTT. This codes for CASSRRTGGNTIYF. Using reference TRBV7-2 and TRBJ1-3 for the parts outside the CDR3, the full variable domain is GAGVSQSPSNKVTEKGKDVELRCDPISGHTALYWYRQSLGQGLEFLIYFQGNSAPDKSGLPSDRFSAERTGGSVSTLTIQRTQQEDSAVYLCASSRRTGGNTIYFGEGSWLTVV.

This chain links TRBV5-4 with TRBJ1-2; D possibly corresponds to TRBD1 (6 bases). With 6 bases removed from V and 4 bases from J, the gap between germline ends came to 16 bases. CDR3 length equals 14 residues. Germline loops: CDR1 SGHNT, CDR2 YYREEE (reference sequence). DNA of the CDR3: TGTGCCAGCACCAACCTGACAGGACTCTATGGCTACACCTTC. It is translated as CASTNLTGLYGYTF.

V gene TRBV3-1 (or the pseudogene TRBV3-2) combines with J gene TRBJ1-2; 7 positions agree with TRBD1. Germline V gene lookup returns CDR1 LGHDT and CDR2 YNNKEL (reference sequence). With V trimmed by 4 bases and J by 7 bases, 9 bases remained unmatched. This CDR3 comprises 14 residues. CDR3 DNA sequence: TGTGCCAGCAGCCTAATAGACAGGGCCGGTGGCTACACCTTC. The encoded protein is CASSLIDRAGGYTF.

The CDR3 loop reads CAWSAGAFSGNTIYF. The CDR3 nucleotides read TGTGCCTGGAGTGCTGGAGCTTTCTCTGGAAACACCATATATTTT. The V call is TRBV30, the J call TRBJ1-3; no clear D. The CDR3 totals 15 residues. Germline V gene data show CDR1 as GTSNPN and CDR2 as SVGIG (reference sequence). With 1 base removed from V and 0 bases from J, the gap between germline ends came to 10 bases.